Included here is one T cell receptor (beta chain) sequence, with context. This record comes from a study of blood T cell repertoires in COVID-19. The wider study: T cells, B-cell-depleted T cells, or PBMCs provided the cDNA or gDNA that served as material.

Clones were read by immunoSEQ multiplex PCR, and TCRdb kept only the in-frame ones, dropping some. The table has under 300,000 clones, roughly nine tenths seen once. Germline V CDR1 and CDR2: SEHNR, FQNEAQ (reference sequence). Trimming took off 11 bases at V and 7 bases at J, with 17 bases between the two ends. CDR3 length: 13 residues. This sequence joins TRBV7-9 and TRBJ1-4; TRBD1 might be the D (6 bases). This receptor was obtained from a woman aged 45-59 years who had recovered from COVID-19. Sequencing used PBMCs or T cells enriched from blood (not recorded which). In DNA form, the CDR3 reads TGTGCCGGTGCAACAGGGAAGGTTGAAAAACTGTTTTTT. This gives the protein CAGATGKVEKLFF.